Presented here are 17 T cell receptor beta chains from one specimen sequenced in a study of cytomegalovirus exposure and HLA in healthy donors. Primers included in the PCR were 60 Vbeta and 13 Jbeta primers. Sequenced by immunoSEQ multiplex PCR; TCRdb stores in-frame clones only, minus some. This table holds 110,000 to 150,000 clones, 78% found once. The sample comprised PBMCs. These receptors were collected from a woman under 30 in good health and CMV-seropositive.

The chain uses TRBV7-7 and TRBJ2-1; D is uncertain. V lost 3 bases and J 6 bases, leaving 9 bases between the germline ends. Per the germline V gene, CDR1 is SSHAT and CDR2 is FNYEAQ (reference sequence). The CDR3 extends over 13 amino acids. CDR3 sequence reads: CASSLGPSNEQFF. For the CDR3, the DNA is TGTGCCAGCAGCTTGGGTCCTAGCAATGAGCAGTTCTTC.

The chain combines TRBV5-1 with TRBJ1-3; 9 bases match TRBD1. The CDR3 consists of 14 residues. The germline V gene encodes CDR1 SGHRS and CDR2 YFSETQ. V shed 4 bases, J shed 3 bases, and the junction held 2 bases outside the gene matches. The CDR3 nucleotides read TGCGCCAGCAGCCCGGGACAGGGTGGAAACACCATATATTTT. Translating it yields CASSPGQGGNTIYF. The full variable domain, completed using reference TRBV5-1 and TRBJ1-3, is KAGVTQTPRYLIKTRGQQVTLSCSPISGHRSVSWYQQTPGQGLQFLFEYFSETQRNKGNFPGRFSGRQFSNSRSEMNVSTLELGDSALYLCASSPGQGGNTIYFGEGSWLTVV.

This clone was seen only once. In DNA, the CDR3 is TGCGCCAGCAGCATAGACTTGAACACTGAAGCTTTCTTT. Protein sequence: CASSIDLNTEAFF. The chain links TRBV5-1 to TRBJ1-1; D gene uncertain. Germline V gives CDR1 SGHRS, CDR2 YFSETQ. The CDR3 loop spans 13 amino acids. V lost 4 bases and J lost 0, with 7 bases in between.

The chain employs TRBV5-1 and TRBJ1-1; D is uncertain. The germline CDR1 and CDR2 sequences are SGHRS and YFSETQ. The CDR3 extends over 13 amino acids. V was pared by 0 bases and J by 4 bases, with 7 bases between. CDR3 coding DNA: TGCGCCAGCAGCTTGGAACTATTCACTGAAGCTTTCTTT. Its translation is CASSLELFTEAFF.

V usage is TRBV20-1 and J usage is TRBJ2-7; TRBD1 might be the D (5 bases). This CDR3 contains 11 residues. Trimming removed 6 bases from V and 2 bases from J, with 8 bases in between. Germline V CDR1 and CDR2: DFQATT, SNEGSKA (reference sequence). The CDR3 sequence: CSATVTYEQYF. CDR3 nucleotides: TGCAGTGCGACAGTTACCTACGAGCAGTACTTC.

The chain employs TRBV7-2 and TRBJ2-2; TRBD1 matches 12 bases. Germline assignment: CDR1 SGHTA and CDR2 FQGNSA. V lost 2 bases to trimming and J lost 8 bases; unmatched junction nucleotides: 12. This CDR3 contains 18 residues. CDR3 sequence: CASSLIPPGQGANGELFF. CDR3 nucleotide sequence: TGTGCCAGCAGCTTAATACCTCCGGGACAGGGGGCTAATGGGGAGCTGTTTTTT.

J is TRBJ1-2 and V is TRBV5-1; D gene uncertain. Trimming cost V 4 bases and J 0 bases, with 10 bases left between them. The CDR3 contains 14 residues. The germline gives CDR1 SGHRS, CDR2 YFSETQ. CDR3 sequence (DNA): TGCGCCAGCAGCGCCCTCGGAGCTAACTATGGCTACACCTTC. It is translated as CASSALGANYGYTF.

A single count supports this clone. The V and J genes are TRBV5-1 and TRBJ2-2; D is unclear. Germline lookup yields CDR1 SGHRS and CDR2 YFSETQ. Trimming pared 0 bases from V and 5 bases from J, leaving 17 bases between. The CDR3 spans 17 residues. CDR3 sequence (DNA): TGCGCCAGCAGCTTGGTTGCCCAGGCTTTAGGTACCGGGGAGCTGTTTTTT. Its translation is CASSLVAQALGTGELFF.

The rearrangement uses TRBV19 and TRBJ2-1; 11 bases map to TRBD2. The CDR3 contains 14 residues. The V gene's germline CDR1 is LNHDA and CDR2 SQIVND (reference sequence). The junction had 3 bases not matched to a gene; V was cut back by 6 bases and J by 5 bases. The CDR3 spells CASRVAGGNNEQFF. For the CDR3, the DNA is TGTGCCAGTAGAGTAGCGGGGGGGAACAATGAGCAGTTCTTC.

In this sample, this clone turned up a few times. V usage is TRBV4-1 and J usage is TRBJ2-5; 9 positions agree with TRBD2. Per the germline V gene, CDR1 is MGHRA and CDR2 is YSYEKL. CDR3 length: 14 residues. V lost 3 bases and J lost 5; bases outside the gene matches: 4. The CDR3 sequence is CASSHGTSLETQYF. The CDR3 DNA sequence: TGCGCCAGCAGCCACGGGACTAGCCTCGAGACCCAGTACTTC.

This chain links TRBV2 with TRBJ1-1; D is uncertain. Per the germline V gene, CDR1 is SNHLY and CDR2 is FYNNEI. The CDR3 loop spans 14 amino acids. Trimming pared 5 bases from V and 0 bases from J, leaving 10 bases between. DNA of the CDR3: TGTGCCAGCAGTTTCGGGAGCATGAACACTGAAGCTTTCTTT. Protein product: CASSFGSMNTEAFF.

The genes are TRBV5-4 and TRBJ2-5, with D uncertain. Germline V CDR1 and CDR2: SGHNT, YYREEE (reference sequence). V was trimmed by 3 bases and J by 5 bases, leaving 11 bases between them. This CDR3 spans 13 amino acids. The CDR3 is CASSSPNAETQYF. DNA for the CDR3: TGTGCCAGCAGCTCACCGAACGCGGAGACCCAGTACTTC.

The CDR3 nucleotides are TGTGCCAGCAGCCAAGGCGACAGCTACTACGAGCAGTACTTC. It yields the protein CASSQGDSYYEQYF. The rearrangement uses TRBV4-2 and TRBJ2-7; possible D gene TRBD1, 5 bases. Germline V lookup: CDR1 LGHNA, CDR2 YNFKEQ. This CDR3 has 14 residues. V was trimmed by 1 base and J by 3 bases, leaving 10 bases between them.

V and J are TRBV5-1 and TRBJ2-1; 11 nucleotides align to TRBD1. After removal of 5 bases from V and 2 bases from J, the junction contained 9 bases not matched to a gene. Germline CDR1 and CDR2: SGHRS and YFSETQ. The CDR3 totals 17 residues. CDR3: CASSSGTGGPPYNEQFF. The CDR3 DNA is TGCGCCAGCAGTTCCGGGACAGGGGGTCCCCCCTACAATGAGCAGTTCTTC. The full variable domain, rest sourced from reference TRBV5-1 and TRBJ2-1, is KAGVTQTPRYLIKTRGQQVTLSCSPISGHRSVSWYQQTPGQGLQFLFEYFSETQRNKGNFPGRFSGRQFSNSRSEMNVSTLELGDSALYLCASSSGTGGPPYNEQFFGPGTRLTVL.

The chain carries TRBV4-2 and TRBJ1-1, with D tentatively TRBD1 (6 bases). The germline gives CDR1 LGHNA, CDR2 YNFKEQ. The CDR3 has 16 residues. With 1 base removed from V and 6 bases from J, the gap between germline ends came to 18 bases. The CDR3 protein is CASSQGSYQGSSEAFF. The CDR3 region has the DNA TGTGCCAGCAGCCAAGGATCCTACCAGGGGTCCTCTGAAGCTTTCTTT.

The V and J genes are TRBV9 and TRBJ1-2; 9 bases match TRBD1. Germline V gene lookup returns CDR1 SGDLS and CDR2 YYNGEE. The CDR3 has 14 residues. Unmatched junction bases numbered 5, after V lost 3 bases and J lost 5 bases. This chain's CDR3 is CASSGGTGRYGYTF. The CDR3 nucleotides are TGTGCCAGCAGCGGCGGGACAGGGAGGTATGGCTACACCTTC. The full variable domain, completed using reference TRBV9 and TRBJ1-2, is DSGVTQTPKHLITATGQRVTLRCSPRSGDLSVYWYQQSLDQGLQFLIQYYNGEERAKGNILERFSAQQFPDLHSELNLSSLELGDSALYFCASSGGTGRYGYTFGSGTRLTVV.

This clone was observed a handful of times. This rearrangement joins TRBV5-1 to TRBJ2-1; TRBD2 agrees at 9 bases. In germline, CDR1 is SGHRS, CDR2 YFSETQ. Trimming cost V 4 bases and J 4 bases; bases outside gene matches: 9. This CDR3 has 16 residues. As DNA, the CDR3 is TGCGCCAGCAGCCGGTTGCGCGGGGGGGCGTACAATGAGCAGTTCTTC. It yields the protein CASSRLRGGAYNEQFF.